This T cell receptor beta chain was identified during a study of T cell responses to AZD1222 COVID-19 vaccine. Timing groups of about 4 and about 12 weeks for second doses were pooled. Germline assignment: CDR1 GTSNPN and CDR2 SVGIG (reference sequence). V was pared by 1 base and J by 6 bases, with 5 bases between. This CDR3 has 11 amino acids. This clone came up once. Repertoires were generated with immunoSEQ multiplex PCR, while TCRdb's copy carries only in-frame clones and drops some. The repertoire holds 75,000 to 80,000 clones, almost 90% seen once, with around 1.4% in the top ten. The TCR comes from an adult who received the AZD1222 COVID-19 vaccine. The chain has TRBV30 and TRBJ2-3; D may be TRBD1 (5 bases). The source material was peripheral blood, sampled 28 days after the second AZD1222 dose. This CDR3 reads CAWSEGDTQYF. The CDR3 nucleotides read TGTGCCTGGAGTGAGGGGGATACGCAGTATTTT.